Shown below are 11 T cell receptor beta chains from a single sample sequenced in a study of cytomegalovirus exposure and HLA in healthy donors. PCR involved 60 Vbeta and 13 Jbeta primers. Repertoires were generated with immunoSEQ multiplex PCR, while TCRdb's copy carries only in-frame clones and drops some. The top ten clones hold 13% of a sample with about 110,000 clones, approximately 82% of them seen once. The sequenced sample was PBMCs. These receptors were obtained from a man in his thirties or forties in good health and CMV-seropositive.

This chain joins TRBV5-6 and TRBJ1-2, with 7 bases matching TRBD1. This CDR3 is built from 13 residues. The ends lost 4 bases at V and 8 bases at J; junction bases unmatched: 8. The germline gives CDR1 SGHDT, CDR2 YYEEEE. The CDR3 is CASSHGTVDGYTF. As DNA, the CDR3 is TGTGCCAGCAGCCACGGGACAGTAGACGGCTACACCTTC.

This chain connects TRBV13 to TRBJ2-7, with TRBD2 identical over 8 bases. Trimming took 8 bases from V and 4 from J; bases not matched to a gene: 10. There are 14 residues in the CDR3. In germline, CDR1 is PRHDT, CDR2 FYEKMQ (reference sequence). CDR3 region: CASGSGGPAYEQYF. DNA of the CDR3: TGTGCCAGCGGCAGCGGGGGCCCCGCGTACGAGCAGTACTTC.

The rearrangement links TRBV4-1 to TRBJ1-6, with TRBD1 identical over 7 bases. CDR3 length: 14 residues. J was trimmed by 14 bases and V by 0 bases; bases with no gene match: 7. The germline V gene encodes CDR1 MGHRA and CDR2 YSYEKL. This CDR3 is CASSQDRTGVTLHF. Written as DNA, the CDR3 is TGCGCCAGCAGCCAAGATAGAACAGGGGTGACCCTCCACTTT.

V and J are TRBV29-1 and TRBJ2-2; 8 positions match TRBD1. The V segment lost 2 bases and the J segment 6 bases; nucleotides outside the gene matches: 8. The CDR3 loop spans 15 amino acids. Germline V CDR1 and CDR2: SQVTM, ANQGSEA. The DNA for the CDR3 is TGCAGCGTTGAATACGGCAGGGGGCTTCCCGGGGAGCTGTTTTTT. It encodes CSVEYGRGLPGELFF.

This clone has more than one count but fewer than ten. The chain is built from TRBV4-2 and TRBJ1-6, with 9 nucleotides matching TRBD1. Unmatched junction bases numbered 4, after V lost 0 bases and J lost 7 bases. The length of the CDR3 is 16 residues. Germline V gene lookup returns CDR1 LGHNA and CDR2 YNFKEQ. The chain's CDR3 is CASSQDSGTGNSPLHF. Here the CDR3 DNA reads TGTGCCAGCAGCCAAGATAGCGGGACAGGGAATTCACCCCTCCACTTT.

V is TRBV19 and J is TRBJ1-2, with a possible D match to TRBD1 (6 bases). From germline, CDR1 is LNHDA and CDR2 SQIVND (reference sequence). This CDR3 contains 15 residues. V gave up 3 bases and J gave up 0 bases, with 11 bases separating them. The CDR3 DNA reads TGTGCCAGTAGTATGGGGGCAGGCGCTAACTATGGCTACACCTTC. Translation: CASSMGAGANYGYTF.

CDR3 DNA sequence: TGTGCCAGTGACCCGGACAGTATCGGGAACACTGAAGCTTTCTTT. This gives the protein CASDPDSIGNTEAFF. The chain carries TRBV28 and TRBJ1-1; D is possibly TRBD1 (6 bases). The germline gives CDR1 MDHEN, CDR2 SYDVKM. The CDR3 sequence is 15 residues long. V lost 9 bases to trimming and J lost 1 base, with 18 bases between them. Combining the CDR3 with reference TRBV28 and TRBJ1-1 gives the whole variable domain DVKVTQSSRYLVKRTGEKVFLECVQDMDHENMFWYRQDPGLGLRLIYFSYDVKMKEKGDIPEGYSVSREKKERFSLILESASTNQTSMYLCASDPDSIGNTEAFFGQGTRLTVV.

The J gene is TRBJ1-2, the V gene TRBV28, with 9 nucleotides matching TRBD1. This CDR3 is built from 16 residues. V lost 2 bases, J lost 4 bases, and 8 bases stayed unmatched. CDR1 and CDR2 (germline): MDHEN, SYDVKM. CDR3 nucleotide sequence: TGTGCCAGCAGTTTAGCTAACAGGGGGCCCTTCTATGGCTACACCTTC. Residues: CASSLANRGPFYGYTF.

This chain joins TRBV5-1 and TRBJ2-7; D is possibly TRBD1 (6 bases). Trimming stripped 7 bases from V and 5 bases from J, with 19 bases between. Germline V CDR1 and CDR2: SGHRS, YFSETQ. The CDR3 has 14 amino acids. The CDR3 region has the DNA TGCGCCAGCCGGGTTCTACCGGACAGTCACGAGCAGTACTTC. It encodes CASRVLPDSHEQYF.

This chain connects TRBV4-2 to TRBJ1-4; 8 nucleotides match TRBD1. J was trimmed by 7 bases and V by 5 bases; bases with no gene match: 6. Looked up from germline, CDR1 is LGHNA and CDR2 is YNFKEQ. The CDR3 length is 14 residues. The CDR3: CASSVRDRTEKLFF. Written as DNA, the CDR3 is TGTGCCAGCAGCGTCCGGGACAGGACTGAAAAACTGTTTTTT.

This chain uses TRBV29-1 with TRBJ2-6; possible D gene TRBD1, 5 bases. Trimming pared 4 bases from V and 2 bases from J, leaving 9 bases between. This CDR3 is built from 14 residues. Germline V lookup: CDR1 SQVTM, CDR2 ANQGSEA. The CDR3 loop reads CSVVGHTGANVLTF. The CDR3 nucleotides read TGCAGCGTTGTCGGACACACTGGGGCCAACGTCCTGACTTTC.